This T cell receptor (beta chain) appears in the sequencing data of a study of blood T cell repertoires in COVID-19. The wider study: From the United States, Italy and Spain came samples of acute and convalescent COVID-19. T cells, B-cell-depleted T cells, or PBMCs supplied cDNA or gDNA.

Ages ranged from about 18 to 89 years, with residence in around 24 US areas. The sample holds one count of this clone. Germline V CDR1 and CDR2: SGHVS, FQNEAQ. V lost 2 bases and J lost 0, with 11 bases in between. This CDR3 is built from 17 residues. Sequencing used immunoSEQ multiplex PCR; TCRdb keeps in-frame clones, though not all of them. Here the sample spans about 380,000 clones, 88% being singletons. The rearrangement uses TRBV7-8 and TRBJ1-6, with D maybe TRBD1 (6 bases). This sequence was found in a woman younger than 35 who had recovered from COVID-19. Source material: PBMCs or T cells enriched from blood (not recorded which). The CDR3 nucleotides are TGTGCCAGCAGCTTATGGGGGGGCAGCTCCTATAATTCACCCCTCCACTTT. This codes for CASSLWGGSSYNSPLHF.